These T cell receptor beta chains were read from a single sample in a study of Ad26.COV2.S vaccination and SARS-CoV-2 variants. Libraries were prepared by immunoSEQ multiplex PCR; TCRdb keeps only in-frame clonotypes and omits some of them. This table has approximately 300,000 clones, approximately 80% appearing once. The source material was peripheral blood, sampled in a trial of Ad26.COV2.S vaccine versus placebo. The receptors were sampled from a person between 18 and 60 years old who received the Ad26.COV2.S COVID-19 vaccine or a placebo. CDR3s include the opening cysteine and the closing phenylalanine or tryptophan. D genes are given only for firm matches. Size tells how often a clone was seen (once, few, many) or the class of an expanded clone, and some rows leave it out.

d_call: .
v_call: TRBV15
clone_size: .
j_call: TRBJ1-6
cdr3_aa: CATSRDLRGGGSPLHF
cdr3_nt: TGTGCCACCAGCAGAGATCTACGGGGGGGTGGGTCACCCCTCCACTTT

d_call: .
v_call: TRBV28
clone_size: .
j_call: TRBJ1-5
cdr3_aa: CASSSSGQGFYQPQHF
cdr3_nt: TGTGCCAGCAGTTCGTCCGGCCAGGGCTTTTATCAGCCCCAGCATTTT

d_call: .
v_call: TRBV6-5
clone_size: .
j_call: TRBJ2-4
cdr3_aa: CASTELAKNIQYF
cdr3_nt: TGTGCCAGCACCGAACTAGCCAAAAACATTCAGTACTTC

d_call: TRBD1
v_call: TRBV6-1
clone_size: .
j_call: TRBJ2-3
cdr3_aa: CASSEAGTGLGDTQYF
cdr3_nt: TGTGCCAGCAGTGAAGCCGGGACAGGGTTGGGGGATACGCAGTATTTT

d_call: .
v_call: TRBV27
clone_size: .
j_call: TRBJ2-4
cdr3_aa: CASSLSIKNIQYF
cdr3_nt: TGTGCCAGCAGTTTATCGATCAAAAACATTCAGTACTTC

d_call: .
v_call: TRBV25-1
clone_size: .
j_call: TRBJ1-2
cdr3_aa: CASSEWGDTSYGYTF
cdr3_nt: TGTGCCAGCAGTGAATGGGGGGACACAAGCTATGGCTACACCTTC

d_call: TRBD1
v_call: TRBV5-1
clone_size: .
j_call: TRBJ2-3
cdr3_aa: CASSLQGAAADTQYF
cdr3_nt: TGCGCCAGCAGCTTACAGGGGGCAGCTGCAGATACGCAGTATTTT

d_call: .
v_call: TRBV2
clone_size: .
j_call: TRBJ1-5
cdr3_aa: CASSEGRGGNQPQHF
cdr3_nt: TGTGCCAGCAGTGAGGGTAGGGGGGGCAATCAGCCCCAGCATTTT

d_call: .
v_call: TRBV6-5
clone_size: .
j_call: TRBJ1-2
cdr3_aa: CASSPGSDYGYTF
cdr3_nt: TGTGCCAGCAGTCCCGGGTCCGACTATGGCTACACCTTC

d_call: .
v_call: TRBV9
clone_size: .
j_call: TRBJ1-3
cdr3_aa: CASSVAPTAGNTIYF
cdr3_nt: TGTGCCAGCAGCGTAGCTCCGACTGCTGGAAACACCATATATTTT

d_call: TRBD2
v_call: TRBV6-1
clone_size: .
j_call: TRBJ2-5
cdr3_aa: CASSERLAGGPPQETQYF
cdr3_nt: TGTGCCAGCAGTGAGCGACTAGCGGGGGGGCCTCCCCAAGAGACCCAGTACTTC

d_call: TRBD1
v_call: TRBV3-1/TRBV3-2
clone_size: .
j_call: TRBJ1-2
cdr3_aa: CASSQVGRGISNYGYTF
cdr3_nt: TGTGCCAGCAGCCAAGTAGGCAGGGGGATATCTAACTATGGCTACACCTTC

d_call: .
v_call: TRBV24-1
clone_size: .
j_call: TRBJ2-1
cdr3_aa: CATGMLDEQFF
cdr3_nt: TGTGCCACCGGAATGCTCGATGAGCAGTTCTTC

d_call: .
v_call: TRBV7-3
clone_size: once
j_call: TRBJ2-1
cdr3_aa: CASSLRVQDEQFF
cdr3_nt: TGTGCCAGCAGCTTAAGGGTCCAGGATGAGCAGTTCTTC

d_call: .
v_call: TRBV9
clone_size: .
j_call: TRBJ2-3
cdr3_aa: CASSYNRGPRDTQYF
cdr3_nt: TGTGCCAGCAGCTACAATCGGGGCCCGCGGGATACGCAGTATTTT

d_call: TRBD1
v_call: TRBV7-9
clone_size: .
j_call: TRBJ1-1
cdr3_aa: CASRFTVDRGHYTEAFF
cdr3_nt: TGTGCCAGCAGGTTTACCGTGGACAGGGGTCATTACACTGAAGCTTTCTTT

d_call: .
v_call: TRBV7-8
clone_size: .
j_call: TRBJ1-5
cdr3_aa: CASSSKEGNQPQHF
cdr3_nt: TGTGCCAGCAGCTCTAAAGAGGGGAATCAGCCCCAGCATTTT

d_call: .
v_call: TRBV28
clone_size: .
j_call: TRBJ2-7
cdr3_aa: CASSLWGSSYEQYF
cdr3_nt: TGTGCCAGCAGTTTATGGGGCAGCTCCTACGAGCAGTACTTC

d_call: .
v_call: TRBV5-6
clone_size: once
j_call: TRBJ2-7
cdr3_aa: CASSGYYEQYF
cdr3_nt: TGTGCCAGCAGTGGATACTACGAGCAGTACTTC

d_call: TRBD1
v_call: TRBV27
clone_size: .
j_call: TRBJ1-5
cdr3_aa: CASSTGQGDQPQHF
cdr3_nt: TGTGCCAGCAGCACGGGACAGGGCGATCAGCCCCAGCATTTT

d_call: .
v_call: TRBV19
clone_size: once
j_call: TRBJ1-4
cdr3_aa: CASSAAVGEGEKLFF
cdr3_nt: TGTGCCAGTAGTGCAGCAGTGGGGGAGGGCGAAAAACTGTTTTTT

d_call: TRBD2
v_call: TRBV5-4
clone_size: .
j_call: TRBJ2-1
cdr3_aa: CASSQRTSGEQFF
cdr3_nt: TGTGCCAGCAGCCAGAGGACTAGCGGCGAGCAGTTCTTC

d_call: .
v_call: TRBV5-4
clone_size: .
j_call: TRBJ1-4
cdr3_aa: CASSTEGRKLFF
cdr3_nt: TGTGCCAGCAGCACGGAAGGGAGAAAACTGTTTTTT

d_call: .
v_call: TRBV9
clone_size: few
j_call: TRBJ1-4
cdr3_aa: CASSVASGATNEKLFF
cdr3_nt: TGTGCCAGCAGCGTAGCTTCGGGGGCAACTAATGAAAAACTGTTTTTT

d_call: .
v_call: TRBV5-1
clone_size: .
j_call: TRBJ2-7
cdr3_aa: CASSATGEQYF
cdr3_nt: TGCGCCAGCAGCGCCACAGGCGAGCAGTACTTC

d_call: TRBD1
v_call: TRBV19
clone_size: once
j_call: TRBJ1-5
cdr3_aa: CASPAGTGGHQPQHF
cdr3_nt: TGTGCCTCTCCCGCCGGCACAGGGGGCCATCAGCCCCAGCATTTT

d_call: .
v_call: TRBV2
clone_size: .
j_call: TRBJ1-6
cdr3_aa: CASSDRGTPLHF
cdr3_nt: TGTGCCAGCAGTGATAGAGGCACCCCCCTCCACTTT

d_call: .
v_call: TRBV7-8
clone_size: .
j_call: TRBJ2-7
cdr3_aa: CASSLLGRAYEQYF
cdr3_nt: TGTGCCAGCAGCTTATTGGGACGGGCCTACGAGCAGTACTTC

d_call: .
v_call: TRBV21-1
clone_size: .
j_call: TRBJ2-2
cdr3_aa: CASSKGTRQDTGELFF
cdr3_nt: TGTGCCAGCAGCAAGGGTACGAGACAGGACACCGGGGAGCTGTTTTTT

d_call: .
v_call: TRBV5-1
clone_size: .
j_call: TRBJ2-3
cdr3_aa: CASSFQHGTDTQYF
cdr3_nt: TGCGCCAGCAGCTTTCAACACGGCACAGATACGCAGTATTTT

d_call: TRBD1
v_call: TRBV2
clone_size: .
j_call: TRBJ1-5
cdr3_aa: CASSERAGGIQPQHF
cdr3_nt: TGTGCCAGCAGTGAACGCGCAGGGGGAATTCAGCCCCAGCATTTT

d_call: .
v_call: TRBV28
clone_size: .
j_call: TRBJ1-5
cdr3_aa: CASLKQGNGQPQHF
cdr3_nt: TGTGCCAGCCTCAAACAGGGAAACGGGCAGCCCCAGCATTTT

d_call: .
v_call: TRBV5-6
clone_size: .
j_call: TRBJ1-2
cdr3_aa: CASSLERSLYGYTF
cdr3_nt: TGTGCCAGCAGCTTGGAAAGGTCTCTTTATGGCTACACCTTC

d_call: .
v_call: TRBV24-1
clone_size: .
j_call: TRBJ2-1
cdr3_aa: CATRNEQDNEQFF
cdr3_nt: TGTGCCACTCGAAACGAACAGGACAATGAGCAGTTCTTC

d_call: .
v_call: TRBV7-3
clone_size: .
j_call: TRBJ2-1
cdr3_aa: CASSLRGTKNEQFF
cdr3_nt: TGTGCCAGCAGCTTAAGGGGGACGAAGAATGAGCAGTTCTTC

d_call: .
v_call: TRBV19
clone_size: .
j_call: TRBJ1-1
cdr3_aa: CASRNRVNTEAFF
cdr3_nt: TGTGCCAGTAGGAACAGGGTGAACACTGAAGCTTTCTTT

d_call: .
v_call: TRBV5-1
clone_size: .
j_call: TRBJ1-2
cdr3_aa: CASSFFETGAYGYTF
cdr3_nt: TGCGCCAGCAGCTTTTTCGAGACAGGCGCCTATGGCTACACCTTC

d_call: TRBD1
v_call: TRBV28
clone_size: .
j_call: TRBJ2-5
cdr3_aa: CASRRSGTGFNEETQYF
cdr3_nt: TGTGCCAGCAGAAGATCCGGGACAGGGTTCAACGAAGAGACCCAGTACTTC

d_call: TRBD1
v_call: TRBV6-6
clone_size: .
j_call: TRBJ2-7
cdr3_aa: CASSYFETRQGYEQYF
cdr3_nt: TGTGCCAGCAGTTACTTCGAAACAAGACAGGGGTACGAGCAGTACTTC

d_call: .
v_call: TRBV28
clone_size: once
j_call: TRBJ2-6
cdr3_aa: CASTGDFSGANVLTF
cdr3_nt: TGTGCCAGCACAGGAGATTTCTCTGGGGCCAACGTCCTGACTTTC